A single sample gave rise to the 15 T cell receptor beta chains below, sequenced in a study of control samples from healthy donors and cancer patients. Repertoires were generated with immunoSEQ multiplex PCR, while TCRdb's copy carries only in-frame clones and drops some. The sample yields roughly 120,000 clones, more than 70% seen once. Sequenced input: blood. Source of these receptors: a woman aged 70-85 years in good health.

The chain links TRBV6-6 to TRBJ1-2; TRBD1 aligns across 7 bases. Per germline, CDR1 MNHNY and CDR2 SVGAGI (reference sequence). CDR3 length equals 13 residues. V lost 11 bases and J lost 3; bases outside the gene matches: 9. This CDR3 reads CALKTGMDYGYTF. The CDR3 nucleotides read TGTGCCTTAAAGACAGGGATGGACTATGGCTACACCTTC.

The chain joins TRBV3-1 (or the pseudogene TRBV3-2) to TRBJ1-1; no reliable D call. This CDR3 comprises 11 residues. The germline V gene encodes CDR1 LGHDT and CDR2 YNNKEL (reference sequence). The V gene lost 0 bases and the J gene lost 10 bases, with 6 bases spanning the gap. The CDR3 loop reads CASSQDRVAFF. CDR3 coding DNA: TGTGCCAGCAGCCAAGATAGGGTAGCTTTCTTT.

The CDR3: CASSSQTAANYGYTF. In nucleotides, the CDR3 is TGTGCCAGCAGTTCCCAGACAGCAGCTAACTATGGCTACACCTTC. The rearrangement links TRBV6-5 to TRBJ1-2; D possibly corresponds to TRBD1 (5 bases). Germline CDR1 is MNHEY and CDR2 is SVGAGI. The CDR3 is 15 residues long. The V end lost 4 bases, the J end lost 0 bases, and 12 bases lay between the germline ends.

This sequence joins TRBV6-5 and TRBJ2-7; 7 bases map to TRBD1. With 6 bases clipped from V and 3 bases from J, the junction kept 8 bases outside the gene matches. The CDR3 sequence is 14 residues long. CDR1 MNHEY and CDR2 SVGAGI come from the germline V gene. CDR3 nucleotide sequence: TGTGCCAGCAGGCCGGGACAGCTGGGCTACGAGCAGTACTTC. This translates into CASRPGQLGYEQYF.

This chain uses TRBV9 with TRBJ1-2; D remains unclear. There are 15 residues in the CDR3. The V end lost 0 bases, the J end lost 5 bases, and 14 bases lay between the germline ends. Germline values: CDR1 SGDLS, CDR2 YYNGEE. Here the CDR3 reads CASSVEAGRSYGYTF. The CDR3 DNA follows: TGTGCCAGCAGCGTAGAGGCAGGACGGAGTTATGGCTACACCTTC. Full variable domain (rest looked up from reference TRBV9 and TRBJ1-2): DSGVTQTPKHLITATGQRVTLRCSPRSGDLSVYWYQQSLDQGLQFLIQYYNGEERAKGNILERFSAQQFPDLHSELNLSSLELGDSALYFCASSVEAGRSYGYTFGSGTRLTVV.

The chain is built from TRBV2 and TRBJ1-2; the D gene is possibly TRBD1 (5 bases). Germline V CDR1 and CDR2: SNHLY, FYNNEI. The CDR3 has 15 residues. V was pared by 8 bases and J by 1 base, with 17 bases between. In DNA, the CDR3 is TGTGCCAGCCCCGGCGCGGGGGGGTTTAACTATGGCTACACCTTC. Protein: CASPGAGGFNYGYTF.

The chain uses TRBV5-1 and TRBJ2-7; D unresolved. The length of the CDR3 is 17 residues. V was shortened by 0 bases and J by 0 bases, with 16 bases between the two germline ends. The germline CDR1 and CDR2 sequences are SGHRS and YFSETQ. DNA for the CDR3: TGCGCCAGCAGCTTGGCCGAGGTCGCCTCAAGCTCCTACGAGCAGTACTTC. Encoded protein: CASSLAEVASSSYEQYF.

This clone has only one observation. The identical CDR3 is also encoded by other nucleotide sequences in the sample. This chain uses TRBV18 with TRBJ1-5; D may be TRBD1 (5 bases). Germline assignment: CDR1 KGHSH and CDR2 LQKENI. V was clipped by 6 bases and J by 2 bases, with 11 bases between them. CDR3 length equals 14 residues. CDR3 region: CASSPGGGNQPQHF. The CDR3, as DNA: TGTGCCAGCTCCCCCGGGGGGGGCAATCAGCCCCAGCATTTT.

This chain uses TRBV10-2 with TRBJ2-7, with D perhaps being TRBD1 or TRBD2 (5 bases each). Between the trimmed V and J ends, which lost 3 bases and 0 bases, there was a span of 12 bases. The CDR3 consists of 15 residues. Germline loops: CDR1 WSHSY, CDR2 SAAADI. CDR3 sequence: CASSDWTGPSYEQYF. As DNA, the CDR3 is TGCGCCAGCAGTGATTGGACGGGACCCTCCTACGAGCAGTACTTC.

V gene TRBV18 combines with J gene TRBJ2-1, with TRBD1 identical over 11 bases. Germline V gene sequence: CDR1 KGHSH, CDR2 LQKENI. This CDR3 has 15 amino acids. V was pared by 5 bases and J by 8 bases, with 8 bases of the junction left unmatched. CDR3 DNA: TGTGCCAGCTCATCCGGACAGGGGGCTGTATATGAGCAGTTCTTC. Amino acids: CASSSGQGAVYEQFF.

The table lists this clone with a count of one. The chain carries TRBV3-1 (or the pseudogene TRBV3-2) and TRBJ2-4; D perhaps matches TRBD1 (7 bases). Trimming took off 4 bases at V and 11 bases at J, with 15 bases between the two ends. The CDR3 contains 13 residues. Germline lookup yields CDR1 LGHDT and CDR2 YNNKEL (reference sequence). CDR3 sequence reads: CASSPRQGGFQYF. The CDR3 nucleotides are TGTGCCAGCAGCCCTCGGCAGGGGGGTTTTCAGTACTTC.

The gene calls are TRBV5-1 and TRBJ1-3, with no clear D. The V gene's germline CDR1 is SGHRS and CDR2 YFSETQ. The CDR3 spans 13 residues. Trimming removed 0 bases from V and 8 bases from J, with 9 bases in between. CDR3 bases: TGCGCCAGCAGCTTGGCAGGAACGGACACCATATATTTT. It encodes CASSLAGTDTIYF. Full variable domain (outside the CDR3, taken from reference TRBV5-1 and TRBJ1-3): KAGVTQTPRYLIKTRGQQVTLSCSPISGHRSVSWYQQTPGQGLQFLFEYFSETQRNKGNFPGRFSGRQFSNSRSEMNVSTLELGDSALYLCASSLAGTDTIYFGEGSWLTVV.

The chain recombines TRBV12-3 or TRBV12-4 with TRBJ2-3, with no clear D. With 6 bases removed from V and 5 bases from J, the gap between germline ends came to 12 bases. This CDR3 region has 13 residues. This CDR3 is CASSRYSEDTQYF. DNA of the CDR3: TGTGCCAGCAGCCGATACTCGGAAGATACGCAGTATTTT.

Written as DNA, the CDR3 is TGTGCCAGCAGCACCGGTCGGACTAGCGGGGATTACAATGAGCAGTTCTTC. Translated: CASSTGRTSGDYNEQFF. The rearrangement uses TRBV13 and TRBJ2-1; TRBD2 matches at 12 bases. Germline V gives CDR1 PRHDT, CDR2 FYEKMQ (reference sequence). The junction had 9 bases not matched to a gene; V was cut back by 5 bases and J by 4 bases. The CDR3 contains 17 residues. Based on the CDR3 plus reference TRBV13 and TRBJ2-1, the full variable domain is AAGVIQSPRHLIKEKRETATLKCYPIPRHDTVYWYQQGPGQDPQFLISFYEKMQSDKGSIPDRFSAQQFSDYHSELNMSSLELGDSALYFCASSTGRTSGDYNEQFFGPGTRLTVL.

The CDR3: CASSPEAGRNSPLHF. CDR3 sequence (DNA): TGTGCCAGCAGTCCCGAGGCGGGAAGGAATTCACCCCTCCACTTT. This chain joins TRBV5-6 and TRBJ1-6, with D uncertain. The germline V and J ends were trimmed by 5 bases and 7 bases, with 16 bases remaining between them. Germline lookup yields CDR1 SGHDT and CDR2 YYEEEE. This CDR3 spans 15 amino acids.